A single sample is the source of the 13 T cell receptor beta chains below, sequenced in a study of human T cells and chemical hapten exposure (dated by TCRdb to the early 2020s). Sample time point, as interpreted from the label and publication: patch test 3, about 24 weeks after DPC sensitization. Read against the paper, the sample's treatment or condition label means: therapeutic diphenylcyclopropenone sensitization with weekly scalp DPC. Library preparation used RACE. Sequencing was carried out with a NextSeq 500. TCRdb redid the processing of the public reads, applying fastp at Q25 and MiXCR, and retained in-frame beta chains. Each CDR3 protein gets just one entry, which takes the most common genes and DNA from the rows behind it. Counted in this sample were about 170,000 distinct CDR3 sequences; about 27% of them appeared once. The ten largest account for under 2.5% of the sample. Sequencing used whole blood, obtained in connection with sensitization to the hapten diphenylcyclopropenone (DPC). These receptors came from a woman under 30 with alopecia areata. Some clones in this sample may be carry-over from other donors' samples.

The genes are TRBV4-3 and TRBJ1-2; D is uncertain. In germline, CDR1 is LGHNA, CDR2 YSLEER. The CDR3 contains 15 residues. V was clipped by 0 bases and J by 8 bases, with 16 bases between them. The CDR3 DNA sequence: TGCGCCAGCAGCCAAGATCTGGCCCAATGGAGAGGCTACACCTTC. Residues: CASSQDLAQWRGYTF.

The CDR3 DNA reads as TGCAGCGTGAAACGGGGGATCTACGAGCAGTACTTC. It yields the protein CSVKRGIYEQYF. The chain employs TRBV29-1 and TRBJ2-7, with a weak D call TRBD2 (6 bases). V lost 6 bases and J 3 bases, leaving 12 bases between the germline ends. The length of the CDR3 is 12 residues. Germline CDR1 and CDR2: SQVTM and ANQGSEA.

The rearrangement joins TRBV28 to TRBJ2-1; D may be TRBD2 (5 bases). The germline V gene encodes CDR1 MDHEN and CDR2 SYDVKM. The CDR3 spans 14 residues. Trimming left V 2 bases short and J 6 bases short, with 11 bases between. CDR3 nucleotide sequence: TGTGCCAGCAGTTTAGGAGGTAGAACCAATGAGCAGTTCTTC. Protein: CASSLGGRTNEQFF.

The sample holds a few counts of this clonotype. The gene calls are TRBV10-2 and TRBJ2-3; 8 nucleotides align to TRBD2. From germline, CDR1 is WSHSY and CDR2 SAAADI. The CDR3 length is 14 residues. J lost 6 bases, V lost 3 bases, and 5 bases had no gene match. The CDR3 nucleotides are TGCGCCAGCAGTGATCCGGGGGGGCTGGATACGCAGTATTTT. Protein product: CASSDPGGLDTQYF.

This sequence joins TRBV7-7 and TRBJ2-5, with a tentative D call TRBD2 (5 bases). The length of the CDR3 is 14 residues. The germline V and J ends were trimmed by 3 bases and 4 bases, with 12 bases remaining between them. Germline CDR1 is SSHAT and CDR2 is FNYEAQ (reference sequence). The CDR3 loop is CASSLRVLGETQYF. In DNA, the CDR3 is TGTGCCAGCAGCTTGAGGGTATTAGGAGAGACCCAGTACTTC.

The chain's CDR3 is CATSREVLGNSPLHF. The CDR3 DNA is TGTGCCACCAGCAGAGAGGTGTTGGGGAATTCACCCCTCCACTTT. The chain is built from TRBV15 and TRBJ1-6, with no clear D. CDR3 size: 15 residues. V gave up 0 bases and J gave up 7 bases, with 10 bases separating them. Germline lookup yields CDR1 LNHNV and CDR2 YYDKDF (reference sequence).

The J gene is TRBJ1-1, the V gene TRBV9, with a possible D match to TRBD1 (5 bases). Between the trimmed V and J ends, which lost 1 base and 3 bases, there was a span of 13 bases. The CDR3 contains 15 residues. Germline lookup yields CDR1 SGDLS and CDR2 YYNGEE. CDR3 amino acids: CASSVTTAGDTEAFF. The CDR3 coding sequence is TGTGCCAGCAGCGTAACGACGGCGGGGGACACTGAAGCTTTCTTT.

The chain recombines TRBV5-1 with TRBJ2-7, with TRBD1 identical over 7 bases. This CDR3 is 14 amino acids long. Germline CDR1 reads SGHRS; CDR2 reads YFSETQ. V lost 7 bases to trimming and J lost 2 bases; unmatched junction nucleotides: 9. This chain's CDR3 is CASGVGQGAYEQYF. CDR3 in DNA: TGCGCCAGCGGGGTCGGGCAGGGGGCCTACGAGCAGTACTTC.

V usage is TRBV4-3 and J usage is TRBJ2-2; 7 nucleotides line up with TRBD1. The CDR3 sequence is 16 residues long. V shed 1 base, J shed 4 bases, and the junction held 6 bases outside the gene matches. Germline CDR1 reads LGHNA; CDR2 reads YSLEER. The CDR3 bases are TGCGCCAGCAGCCAAGGGGCACAGGGGCCCACCGGGGAGCTGTTTTTT. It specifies CASSQGAQGPTGELFF.

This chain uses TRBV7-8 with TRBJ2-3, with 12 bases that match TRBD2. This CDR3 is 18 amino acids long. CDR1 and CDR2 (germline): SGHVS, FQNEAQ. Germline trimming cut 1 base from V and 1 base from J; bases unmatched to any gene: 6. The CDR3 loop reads CASSLVLAGGLGTDTQYF. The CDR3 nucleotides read TGTGCCAGCAGCTTAGTTCTAGCGGGGGGGCTTGGCACAGATACGCAGTATTTT.

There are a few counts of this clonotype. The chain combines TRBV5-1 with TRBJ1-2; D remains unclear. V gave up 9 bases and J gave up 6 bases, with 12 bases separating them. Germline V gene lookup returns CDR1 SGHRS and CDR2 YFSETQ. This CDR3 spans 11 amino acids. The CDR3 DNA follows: TGCGCCATCTCGGACGAGGATGGCTACACCTTC. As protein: CAISDEDGYTF.

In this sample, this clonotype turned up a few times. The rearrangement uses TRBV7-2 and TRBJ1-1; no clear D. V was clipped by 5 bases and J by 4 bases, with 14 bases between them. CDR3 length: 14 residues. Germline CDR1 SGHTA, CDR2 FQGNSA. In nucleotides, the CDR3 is TGTGCCAGCAGCCTTGACTCCCGGACCACTGAAGCTTTCTTT. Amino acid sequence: CASSLDSRTTEAFF.

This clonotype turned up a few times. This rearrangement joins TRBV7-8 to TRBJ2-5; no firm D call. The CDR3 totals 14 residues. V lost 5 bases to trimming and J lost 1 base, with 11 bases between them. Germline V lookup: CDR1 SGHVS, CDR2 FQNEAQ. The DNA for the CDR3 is TGTGCCAGCAGCCCCCATGAGGTCCAAGAGACCCAGTACTTC. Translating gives CASSPHEVQETQYF.